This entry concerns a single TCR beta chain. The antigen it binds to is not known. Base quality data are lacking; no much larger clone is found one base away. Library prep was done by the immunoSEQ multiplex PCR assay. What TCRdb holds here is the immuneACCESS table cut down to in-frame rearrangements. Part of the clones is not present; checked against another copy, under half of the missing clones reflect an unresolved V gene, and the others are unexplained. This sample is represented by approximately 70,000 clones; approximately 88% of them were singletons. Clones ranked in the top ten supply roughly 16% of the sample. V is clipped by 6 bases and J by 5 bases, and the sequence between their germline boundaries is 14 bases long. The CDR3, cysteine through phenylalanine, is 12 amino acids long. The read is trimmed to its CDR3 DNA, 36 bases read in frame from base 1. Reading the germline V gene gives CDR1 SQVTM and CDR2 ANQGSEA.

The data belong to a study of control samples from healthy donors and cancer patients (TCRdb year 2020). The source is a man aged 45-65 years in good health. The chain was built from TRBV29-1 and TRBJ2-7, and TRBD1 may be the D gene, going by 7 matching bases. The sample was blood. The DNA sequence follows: TGCAGCGTCAGGGGGGTGGGCCACGAGCAGTACTTC. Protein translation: CSVRGVGHEQYF.